Detailed here is one TCR beta chain. Its antigen is unknown. Produced via immunoSEQ multiplex PCR; TCRdb's table is partial and in-frame only. This table holds under 150,000 clones, more than 70% found once. Germline V gene lookup returns CDR1 LNHDA and CDR2 SQIVND (reference sequence). The V gene lost 0 bases and the J gene lost 8 bases, with 13 bases spanning the gap. The CDR3 is 14 residues long. This record belongs to a study of T cell responses to AZD1222 COVID-19 vaccine. Overall study results and limits: Reportedly, nearly half the spike-specific TCRs target unmutated variant regions. After two AZD1222 doses, spike-specific TCR breadth and depth rose versus day 0.

J is TRBJ1-2 and V is TRBV19, with no clear D. The input for sequencing was peripheral blood, taken on day 0 of AZD1222 vaccination. The clonotype originates from an adult in good health. CDR3 in amino acids: CASSIDGGTGGYTF. CDR3 in DNA: TGTGCCAGTAGTATAGACGGAGGAACCGGAGGCTACACCTTC.